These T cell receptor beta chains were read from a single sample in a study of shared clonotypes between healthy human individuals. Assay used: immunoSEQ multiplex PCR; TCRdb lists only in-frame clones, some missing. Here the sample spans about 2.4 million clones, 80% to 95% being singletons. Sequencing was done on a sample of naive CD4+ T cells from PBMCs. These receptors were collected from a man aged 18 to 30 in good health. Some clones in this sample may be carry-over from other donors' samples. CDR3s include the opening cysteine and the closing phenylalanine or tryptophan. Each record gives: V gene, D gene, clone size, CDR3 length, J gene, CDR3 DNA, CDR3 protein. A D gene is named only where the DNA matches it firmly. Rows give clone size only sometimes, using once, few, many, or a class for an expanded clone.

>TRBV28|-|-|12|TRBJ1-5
TGTGCCAGCAGTTTATCCCTAAAGCCCCAGCATTTT
CASSLSLKPQHF
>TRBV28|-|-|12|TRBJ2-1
TGTGCCAGCAGTTTAGGTTACAATGAGCAGTTCTTC
CASSLGYNEQFF
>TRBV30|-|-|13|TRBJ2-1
TGTGCCTGGAGTGAGGGAAGGGTCGATGAGCAGTTCTTC
CAWSEGRVDEQFF
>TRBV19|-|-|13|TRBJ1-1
TGTGCCAGTACCGGGGGGGTGAACACTGAAGCTTTCTTT
CASTGGVNTEAFF
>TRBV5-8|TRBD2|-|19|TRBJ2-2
TGTGCCAGCATCCAAGAGGGACTAGCGGGAGCCTCAAACACCGGGGAGCTGTTTTTT
CASIQEGLAGASNTGELFF
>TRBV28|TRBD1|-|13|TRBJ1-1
TGTGCCAGCAGAAGACAGGGGAACACTGAAGCTTTCTTT
CASRRQGNTEAFF
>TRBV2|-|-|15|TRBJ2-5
TGTGCCAGCAGTCAACAGGGCAGACTCCCAGAGACCCAGTACTTC
CASSQQGRLPETQYF
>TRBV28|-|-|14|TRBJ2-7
TGTGCCAGCAGTTTACGACCGGGATTCTACGAGCAGTACTTC
CASSLRPGFYEQYF
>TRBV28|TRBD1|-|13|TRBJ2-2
TGTGCCAACAGGGGGTCGAACACCGGGGAGCTGTTTTTT
CANRGSNTGELFF
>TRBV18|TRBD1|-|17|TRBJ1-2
TGTGCCAGCTCGCAGGCAGGGGGCGGACAGTCGAACTATGGCTACACCTTC
CASSQAGGGQSNYGYTF
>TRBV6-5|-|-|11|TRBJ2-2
TGTGCCAGCCAAGAACCCGGGGAGCTGTTTTTT
CASQEPGELFF
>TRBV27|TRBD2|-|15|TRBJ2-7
TGTGCCAGCAGTCCCGGGACTAGCGGGAGTCGCGAGCAGTACTTC
CASSPGTSGSREQYF
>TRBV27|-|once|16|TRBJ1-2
TGTGCCAGCCGTCCGTCGGTCCTCTTCTTTTTCTATGGCTACACCTTC
CASRPSVLFFFYGYTF
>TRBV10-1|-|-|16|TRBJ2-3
TGCGCCAGCAGCCTGGGCCCGACAAGTCGCACAGATACGCAGTATTTT
CASSLGPTSRTDTQYF
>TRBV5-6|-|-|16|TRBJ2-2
TGTGCCAGCAGCTTGACGCAGGGCTGGGACACCGGGGAGCTGTTTTTT
CASSLTQGWDTGELFF
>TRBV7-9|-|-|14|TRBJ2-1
TGTGCCAGCAGCTCAGCGGGACAGCACAATGAGCAGTTCTTC
CASSSAGQHNEQFF
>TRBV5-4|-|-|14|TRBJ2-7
TGTGCCAGCAGCTTGGCCCCTAGCGACTACGAGCAGTACTTC
CASSLAPSDYEQYF
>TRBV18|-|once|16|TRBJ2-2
TGTGCCAGCTCACCACCGGTCTGGGCGAACACCGGGGAGCTGTTTTTT
CASSPPVWANTGELFF
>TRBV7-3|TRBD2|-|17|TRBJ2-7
TGTGCCAGCAGCGTCCGGGGAGGGAGGGGTAGTCCCTACGAGCAGTACTTC
CASSVRGGRGSPYEQYF
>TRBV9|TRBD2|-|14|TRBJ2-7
TGTGCCAGCAGCGCCACTAGCGTATCCTACGAGCAGTACTTC
CASSATSVSYEQYF
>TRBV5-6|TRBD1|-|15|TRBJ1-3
TGTGCCAGCAGCGCCGGGACAGGCGGTAGAAACACCATATATTTT
CASSAGTGGRNTIYF
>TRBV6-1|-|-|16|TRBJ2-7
TGTGCCAGCAGTGAAGGACTGGCCAGGAGCTCCTACGAGCAGTACTTC
CASSEGLARSSYEQYF
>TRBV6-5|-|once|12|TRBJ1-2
TGTGCCAGCATGGGGCGGGGAGGAGGCTACACCTTC
CASMGRGGGYTF